A selection of T cell receptor beta chains follows, all from one sample in a study of CD8+CD57+ T cells in acquired aplastic anemia. TCRdb reprocessed the reads with MiXCR, giving one entry per CDR3 protein. The sample lists about 110,000 distinct CDR3 sequences; approximately 49% were seen once. Sample: sorted CD4+, CD8+, or CD8+CD57+ T cells (not recorded which) from PBMCs. These receptors all come from a human donor in good health, serving as a control. Each CDR3 is given with its conserved first and last residue. D genes are given only for firm matches. Only some rows state a clone size, as once, few, many or a class for expanded clones.

>TRBJ2-7|.|TRBV4-2|.
CASSQSGAYEQYF
TGTGCCAGCAGCCAAAGCGGCGCCTACGAGCAGTACTTC
>TRBJ2-7|.|TRBV7-2|TRBD2
CASSPERLAGFYEQYF
TGTGCCAGCAGCCCAGAACGACTAGCGGGGTTCTACGAGCAGTACTTC
>TRBJ1-5|.|TRBV10-3|.
CAIRTGLGSNQPQHF
TGTGCCATCAGAACAGGGCTAGGGAGCAATCAGCCCCAGCATTTT
>TRBJ1-5|.|TRBV4-1|.
CASSQVGGEPQHF
TGCGCCAGCAGCCAAGTCGGGGGAGAGCCCCAGCATTTT
>TRBJ2-1|.|TRBV19|TRBD1
CASSTGRDRTYYNEQFF
TGTGCCAGTAGTACCGGCCGGGACAGGACCTACTACAATGAGCAGTTCTTC
>TRBJ1-6|.|TRBV7-6|.
CASSSRLQSPLHF
TGTGCCAGCAGCTCAAGGTTGCAATCACCCCTCCACTTT
>TRBJ2-5|.|TRBV25-1|.
CARFLEMTETQYF
TGTGCCCGGTTCTTGGAGATGACAGAGACCCAGTACTTC
>TRBJ2-1|many|TRBV6-5|.
CASSYGQYNEQFF
TGTGCCAGCAGTTACGGGCAGTACAATGAGCAGTTCTTC
>TRBJ2-7|.|TRBV2|TRBD1
CASKGAWDEQYF
TGTGCCAGCAAGGGGGCCTGGGACGAGCAGTACTTC
>TRBJ2-7|many|TRBV3-1|.
CASSQEVDTTYEQYF
TGTGCCAGCAGCCAAGAGGTAGACACCACCTACGAGCAGTACTTC
>TRBJ2-2|.|TRBV12-3/TRBV12-4|.
CASSLAGAVTGELFF
TGTGCCAGCAGTTTAGCGGGTGCGGTCACCGGGGAGCTGTTTTTT
>TRBJ2-7|.|TRBV19|.
CASSIVNRVTEQYF
TGTGCCAGTAGTATCGTGAACAGGGTAACCGAGCAGTACTTC
>TRBJ1-3|.|TRBV2|.
CVSSEGRLFSGNTIYF
TGTGTCAGCAGTGAAGGGCGACTATTCTCTGGAAACACCATATATTTT
>TRBJ1-1|.|TRBV15|.
CATSRERVLNTEAFF
TGTGCCACCAGCAGAGAACGGGTACTGAACACTGAAGCTTTCTTT
>TRBJ1-2|.|TRBV24-1|TRBD1
CATRAGGDYGYTF
TGTGCCACCAGGGCAGGGGGCGACTATGGCTACACCTTC
>TRBJ2-1|many|TRBV5-1|TRBD2
CASSSDRSGAGGNEQFF
TGCGCCAGCAGCTCAGATCGTTCAGGGGCGGGGGGCAATGAGCAGTTCTTC
>TRBJ1-6|.|TRBV25-1|TRBD1
CASSPRTGSSYNSPLHF
TGTGCCAGCAGTCCCCGGACAGGGAGCTCCTATAATTCACCCCTCCACTTT
>TRBJ1-1|.|TRBV20-1|TRBD1
CGARDWNRGVNTEAFF
TGCGGTGCTAGAGATTGGAACAGGGGGGTGAACACTGAAGCTTTCTTT
>TRBJ1-4|once|TRBV25-1|.
CASSDPPLNEKLFF
TGTGCCAGCAGTGACCCCCCCCTTAATGAAAAACTGTTTTTT
>TRBJ2-1|once|TRBV20-1|TRBD2
CSAQAGGWNPEQFF
TGCAGTGCACAAGCGGGGGGGTGGAATCCTGAGCAGTTCTTC
>TRBJ2-7|many|TRBV6-1|TRBD1
CASSEGAGGYEQYF
TGTGCCAGCAGTGAAGGGGCAGGGGGCTACGAGCAGTACTTC
>TRBJ1-5|many|TRBV4-2|.
CASSQVTGNNQPQHF
TGTGCCAGCAGCCAAGTGACAGGTAACAATCAGCCCCAGCATTTT